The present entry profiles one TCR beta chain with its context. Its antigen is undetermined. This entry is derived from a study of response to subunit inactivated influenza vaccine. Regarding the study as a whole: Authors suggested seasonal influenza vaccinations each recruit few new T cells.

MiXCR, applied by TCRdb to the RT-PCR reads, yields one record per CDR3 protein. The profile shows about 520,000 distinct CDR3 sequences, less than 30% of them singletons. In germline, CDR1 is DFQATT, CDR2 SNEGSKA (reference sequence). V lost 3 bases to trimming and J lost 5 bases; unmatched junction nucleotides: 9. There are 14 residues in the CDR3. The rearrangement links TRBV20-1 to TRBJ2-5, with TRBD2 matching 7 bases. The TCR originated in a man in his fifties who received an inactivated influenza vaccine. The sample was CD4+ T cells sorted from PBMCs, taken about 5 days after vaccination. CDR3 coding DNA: TGCAGTGCTAGCGGACTAGAAGCGGCTGAGACCCAGTACTTC. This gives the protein CSASGLEAAETQYF.